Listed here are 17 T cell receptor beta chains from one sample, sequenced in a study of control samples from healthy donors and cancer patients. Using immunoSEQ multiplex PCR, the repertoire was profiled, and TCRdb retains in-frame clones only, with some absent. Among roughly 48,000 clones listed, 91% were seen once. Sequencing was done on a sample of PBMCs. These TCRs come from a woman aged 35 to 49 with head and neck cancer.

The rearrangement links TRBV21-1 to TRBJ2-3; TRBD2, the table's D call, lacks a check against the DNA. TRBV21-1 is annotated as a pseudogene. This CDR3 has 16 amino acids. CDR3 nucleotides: TGTGCCAGCAGCAGGTCCCAGCGGGGGGTAACAGATACGCAGTATTTT. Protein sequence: CASSRSQRGVTDTQYF.

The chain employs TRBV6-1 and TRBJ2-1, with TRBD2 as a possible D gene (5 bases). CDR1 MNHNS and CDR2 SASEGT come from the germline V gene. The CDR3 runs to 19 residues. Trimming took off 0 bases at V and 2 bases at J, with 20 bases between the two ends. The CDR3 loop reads CASSEAGLASLIPYNEQFF. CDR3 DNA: TGTGCCAGCAGTGAAGCAGGTCTAGCCTCGTTAATACCCTACAATGAGCAGTTCTTC.

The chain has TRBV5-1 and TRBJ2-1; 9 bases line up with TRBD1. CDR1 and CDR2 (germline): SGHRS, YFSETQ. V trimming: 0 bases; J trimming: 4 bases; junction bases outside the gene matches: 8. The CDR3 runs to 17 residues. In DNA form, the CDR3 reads TGCGCCAGCAGCTTGGCCATGTCGACAGGGGGGTACAATGAGCAGTTCTTC. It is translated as CASSLAMSTGGYNEQFF.

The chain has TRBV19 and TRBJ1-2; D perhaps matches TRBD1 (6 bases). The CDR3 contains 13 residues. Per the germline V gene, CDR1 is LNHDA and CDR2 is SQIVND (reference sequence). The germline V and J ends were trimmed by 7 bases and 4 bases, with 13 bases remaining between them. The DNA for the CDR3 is TGTGCCAGTAACCCGGGACAATCCTATGGCTACACCTTC. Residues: CASNPGQSYGYTF.

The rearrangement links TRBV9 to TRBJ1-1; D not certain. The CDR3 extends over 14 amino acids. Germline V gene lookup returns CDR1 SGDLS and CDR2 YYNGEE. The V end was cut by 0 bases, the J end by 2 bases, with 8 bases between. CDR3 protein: CASSVGFGNTEAFF. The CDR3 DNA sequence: TGTGCCAGCAGCGTAGGCTTCGGCAACACTGAAGCTTTCTTT.

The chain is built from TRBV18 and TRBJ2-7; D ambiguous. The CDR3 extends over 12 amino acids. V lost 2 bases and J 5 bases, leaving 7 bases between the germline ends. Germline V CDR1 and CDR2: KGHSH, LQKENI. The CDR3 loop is CASSPSADEQYF. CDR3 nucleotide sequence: TGTGCCAGCTCACCAAGCGCCGACGAGCAGTACTTC.

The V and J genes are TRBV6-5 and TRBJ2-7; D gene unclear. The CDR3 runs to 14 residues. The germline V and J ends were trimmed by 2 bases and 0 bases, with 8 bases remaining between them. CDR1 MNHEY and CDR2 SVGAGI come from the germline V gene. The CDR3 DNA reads TGTGCCAGCAGTTACGACGGCCGCTCCTACGAGCAGTACTTC. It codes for CASSYDGRSYEQYF.

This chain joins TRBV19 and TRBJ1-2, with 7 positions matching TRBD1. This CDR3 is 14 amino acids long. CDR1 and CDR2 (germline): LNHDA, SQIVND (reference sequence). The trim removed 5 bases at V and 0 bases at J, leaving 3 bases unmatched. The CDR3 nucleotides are TGTGCCAGTAGTTCGGGGACAGCTAACTATGGCTACACCTTC. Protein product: CASSSGTANYGYTF.

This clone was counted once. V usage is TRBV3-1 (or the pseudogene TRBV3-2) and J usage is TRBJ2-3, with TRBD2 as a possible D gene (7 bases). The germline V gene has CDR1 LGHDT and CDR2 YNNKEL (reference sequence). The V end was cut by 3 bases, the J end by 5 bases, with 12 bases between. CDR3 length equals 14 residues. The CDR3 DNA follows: TGTGCCAGCAGCCATAGGGGGGGTCGAGATACGCAGTATTTT. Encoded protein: CASSHRGGRDTQYF.

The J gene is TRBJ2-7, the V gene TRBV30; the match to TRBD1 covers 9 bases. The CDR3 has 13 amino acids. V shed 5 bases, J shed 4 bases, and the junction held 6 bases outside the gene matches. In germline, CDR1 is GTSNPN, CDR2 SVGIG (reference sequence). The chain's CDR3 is CAWGTGSGYEQYF. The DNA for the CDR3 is TGTGCCTGGGGGACAGGGAGCGGATACGAGCAGTACTTC.

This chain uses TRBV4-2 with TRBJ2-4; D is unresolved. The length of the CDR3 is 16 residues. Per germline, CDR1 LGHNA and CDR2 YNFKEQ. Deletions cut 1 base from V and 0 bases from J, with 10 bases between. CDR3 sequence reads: CASSQGAILAKNIQYF. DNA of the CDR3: TGTGCCAGCAGCCAAGGGGCTATTCTAGCCAAAAACATTCAGTACTTC.

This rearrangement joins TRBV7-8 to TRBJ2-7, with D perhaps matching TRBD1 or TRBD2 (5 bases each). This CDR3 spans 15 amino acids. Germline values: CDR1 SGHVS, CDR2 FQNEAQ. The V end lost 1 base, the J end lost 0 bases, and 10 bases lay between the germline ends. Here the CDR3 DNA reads TGTGCCAGCAGCTTAGGGTGGGGGAACTCCTACGAGCAGTACTTC. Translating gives CASSLGWGNSYEQYF.

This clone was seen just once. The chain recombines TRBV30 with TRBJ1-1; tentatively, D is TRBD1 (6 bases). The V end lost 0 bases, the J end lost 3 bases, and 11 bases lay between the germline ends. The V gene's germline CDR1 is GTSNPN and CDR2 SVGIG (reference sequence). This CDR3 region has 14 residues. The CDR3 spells CAWSVQGSDTEAFF. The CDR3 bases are TGTGCCTGGAGTGTACAGGGTAGCGACACTGAAGCTTTCTTT.

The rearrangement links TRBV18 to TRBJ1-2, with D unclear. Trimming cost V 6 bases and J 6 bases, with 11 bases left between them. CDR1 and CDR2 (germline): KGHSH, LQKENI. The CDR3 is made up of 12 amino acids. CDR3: CASSGERDGYTF. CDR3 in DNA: TGTGCCAGCTCCGGCGAAAGAGATGGCTACACCTTC.

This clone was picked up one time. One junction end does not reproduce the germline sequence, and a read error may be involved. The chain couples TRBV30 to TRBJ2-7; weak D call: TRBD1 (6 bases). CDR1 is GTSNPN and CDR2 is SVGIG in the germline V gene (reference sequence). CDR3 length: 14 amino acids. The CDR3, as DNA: TGTGCCTGGAGCAGGGGCAGGAATTCCTATGAGCAGTACTTC. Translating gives CAWSRGRNSYEQYF.

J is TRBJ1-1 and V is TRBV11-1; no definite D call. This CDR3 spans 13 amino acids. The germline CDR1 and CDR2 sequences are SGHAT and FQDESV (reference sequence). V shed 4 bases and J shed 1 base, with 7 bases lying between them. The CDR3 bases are TGTGCCAGCAGCTCCAGACGGAACACTGAAGCTTTCTTT. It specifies CASSSRRNTEAFF.

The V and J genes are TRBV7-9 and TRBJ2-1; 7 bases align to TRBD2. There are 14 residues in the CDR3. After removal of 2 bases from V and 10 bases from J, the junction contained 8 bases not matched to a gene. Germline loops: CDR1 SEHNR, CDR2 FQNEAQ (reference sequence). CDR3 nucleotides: TGTGCCAGCAGCTTAAGGTTCCAGCGGGACGAGCAGTTCTTC. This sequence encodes CASSLRFQRDEQFF.